Listed here are 31 T cell receptor beta chains from one sample, sequenced in a study of blood T cells in healthy people across ages. A second PCR of roughly 7 to 11 cycles used a sample-barcoded 5' primer and a J-beta primer mix. MiXCR, run by TCRdb on the 5' RACE reads, gives a single entry per CDR3 protein. The sample carries approximately 1.5 million distinct CDR3 sequences, 30% to 40% recorded once. The source material was blood. These receptors were taken from a woman aged 30 to 39 in good health.

The table lists this clonotype with a few counts. CDR3 loop: CASSSWLELGYTF. The CDR3, as DNA: TGTGCCAGCAGTTCCTGGTTGGAGCTTGGCTACACCTTC. The rearrangement uses TRBV6-6 and TRBJ1-2; unclear D gene. CDR1 and CDR2 (germline): MNHNY, SVGAGI (reference sequence). The CDR3 loop spans 13 amino acids. Trimming stripped 4 bases from V and 7 bases from J, with 13 bases between.

This clonotype was detected a few times. The CDR3: CSARGGWDNQPQHF. CDR3 DNA sequence: TGCAGTGCTAGAGGAGGGTGGGACAATCAGCCCCAGCATTTT. The chain has TRBV20-1 and TRBJ1-5, with unresolved D. Germline V gene sequence: CDR1 DFQATT, CDR2 SNEGSKA (reference sequence). V dropped 1 base and J dropped 3 bases, with 10 bases sitting between them. The CDR3 length is 14 residues.

The rearrangement links TRBV5-1 to TRBJ2-7, with 10 nucleotides matching TRBD2. This CDR3 spans 17 amino acids. V was clipped by 2 bases and J by 2 bases; unmatched bases: 10. Germline CDR1 SGHRS, CDR2 YFSETQ. The CDR3 is CASSLRGAGGTTYEQYF. CDR3 in DNA: TGCGCCAGCAGCTTACGGGGAGCGGGGGGGACCACCTACGAGCAGTACTTC.

This clonotype was counted between two and nine times. The chain uses TRBV5-1 and TRBJ2-1; D is uncertain. Germline V gene lookup returns CDR1 SGHRS and CDR2 YFSETQ. V was shortened by 7 bases and J by 0 bases, with 11 bases between the two germline ends. The length of the CDR3 is 14 residues. The CDR3 DNA follows: TGCGCCAGCGGGCGGATGAGCTCCTACAATGAGCAGTTCTTC. Translated, it gives CASGRMSSYNEQFF.

To note about this clonotype: Germline and junction disagree at one end, which may indicate a read error. This chain links TRBV5-5 with TRBJ2-5, with 8 bases aligning to TRBD1. The CDR3 contains 15 residues. Per germline, CDR1 SGHKS and CDR2 YYEKEE (reference sequence). CDR3 DNA: TGTGCCAGCGGCTTCGGACAGGGTGGGAAAGAGACCCAGTACTTC. Its protein is CASGFGQGGKETQYF.

This clonotype showed up just a few times. The J gene is TRBJ2-5, the V gene TRBV30, with 7 nucleotides matching TRBD1. The V gene end was trimmed by 2 bases and the J gene end by 1 base; junction bases not matched to a gene: 4. Germline loops: CDR1 GTSNPN, CDR2 SVGIG (reference sequence). The CDR3 loop spans 14 amino acids. The CDR3 DNA is TGTGCCTGGAGTCGAGGGACAGCCCAAGAGACCCAGTACTTC. As protein: CAWSRGTAQETQYF.

This clonotype was detected only once. This chain connects TRBV7-2 to TRBJ1-2; TRBD1 is a possible D gene (5 bases). Trimming pared 2 bases from V and 3 bases from J, leaving 13 bases between. The germline V gene encodes CDR1 SGHTA and CDR2 FQGNSA. This CDR3 has 15 amino acids. The CDR3 spells CASSLNPGKDYGYTF. Written as DNA, the CDR3 is TGTGCCAGCAGCTTAAACCCAGGGAAGGACTATGGCTACACCTTC.

This clonotype was detected only a few times. This chain connects TRBV10-3 to TRBJ2-3; D gene unclear. Trimming removed 7 bases at V and 0 bases at J, with 5 bases between. This CDR3 comprises 12 residues. From germline, CDR1 is ENHRY and CDR2 SYGVKD. The CDR3, as DNA: TGTGCCATCAAGGCTAGCACAGATACGCAGTATTTT. This codes for CAIKASTDTQYF.

The V call is TRBV23-1, the J call TRBJ2-6; the D gene is possibly TRBD1 (6 bases). TRBV23-1 carries the ORF label, with uncertain function. The CDR3 spans 15 residues. With 5 bases removed from V and 4 bases from J, the gap between germline ends came to 12 bases. The CDR3 sequence is CASSNPGQGANVLTF. DNA of the CDR3: TGCGCCAGCAGTAACCCGGGACAAGGGGCCAACGTCCTGACTTTC.

The V and J genes are TRBV28 and TRBJ1-1; D possibly corresponds to TRBD1 (6 bases). The CDR3 runs to 14 residues. V shed 2 bases and J shed 4 bases, with 11 bases lying between them. Germline lookup yields CDR1 MDHEN and CDR2 SYDVKM. The CDR3 sequence: CASSLVKDSTEAFF. DNA for the CDR3: TGTGCCAGCAGTTTAGTTAAGGACAGCACTGAAGCTTTCTTT.

This clonotype was counted a few times. The V gene is TRBV7-6, the J gene TRBJ1-1; 7 nucleotides match TRBD1. There are 11 residues in the CDR3. Germline V gene lookup returns CDR1 SGHVS and CDR2 FNYEAQ. Unmatched junction bases numbered 8, after V lost 8 bases and J lost 11 bases. The CDR3 loop is CASAQGGPAFF. CDR3 coding DNA: TGTGCCAGCGCCCAGGGGGGGCCGGCTTTCTTT. Combining the CDR3 with reference TRBV7-6 and TRBJ1-1 gives the whole variable domain GAGVSQSPRYKVTKRGQDVALRCDPISGHVSLYWYRQALGQGPEFLTYFNYEAQQDKSGLPNDRFSAERPEGSISTLTIQRTEQRDSAMYRCASAQGGPAFFGQGTRLTVV.

This rearrangement joins TRBV5-1 to TRBJ2-3; D possibly uses TRBD1 or TRBD2 (5 bases each). This CDR3 is built from 14 residues. The V gene lost 0 bases and the J gene lost 4 bases, with 9 bases spanning the gap. CDR1 is SGHRS and CDR2 is YFSETQ in the germline V gene. CDR3 sequence reads: CASSLEGEPDTQYF. In nucleotides, the CDR3 is TGCGCCAGCAGCTTGGAAGGGGAGCCAGATACGCAGTATTTT.

With regard to this clonotype: A read error may be the cause here, since a much bigger clone is one base away. The CDR3 loop reads CASSFGQDGQYF. DNA for the CDR3: TGTGCCAGCAGCTTTGGTCAGGACGGGCAGTACTTC. This chain connects TRBV13 to TRBJ2-7; the D is unclear. The CDR3 sequence is 12 residues long. Looked up from germline, CDR1 is PRHDT and CDR2 is FYEKMQ (reference sequence). V lost 3 bases and J lost 9, with 12 bases in between.

This clonotype was found a few times. The V call is TRBV11-2, the J call TRBJ2-3; 11 nucleotides match TRBD2. Germline V CDR1 and CDR2: SGHAT, FQNNGV. The J segment lost 1 base and the V segment lost 4 bases, leaving 10 bases of the junction unmatched. The CDR3 loop spans 18 amino acids. CDR3 in DNA: TGTGCCAGCAGCTCCAGGGCTAGCGGGGGGACAGGCACAGATACGCAGTATTTT. Its protein is CASSSRASGGTGTDTQYF.

This clonotype has only a few counts. The chain couples TRBV3-1 to TRBJ2-7, with D perhaps matching TRBD2 (5 bases). Per germline, CDR1 LGHDT and CDR2 YNNKEL (reference sequence). V shed 4 bases and J shed 2 bases, with 18 bases lying between them. This CDR3 comprises 16 residues. The CDR3 region has the DNA TGTGCCAGCAGCCCCCTCTGGACTCTGACCCCCTACGAGCAGTACTTC. Translated, it gives CASSPLWTLTPYEQYF.

This chain joins TRBV29-1 and TRBJ1-1; no reliable D call. The germline V and J ends were trimmed by 2 bases and 1 base, with 5 bases remaining between them. The CDR3 contains 12 residues. The germline CDR1 and CDR2 sequences are SQVTM and ANQGSEA. CDR3 protein: CSVESANTEAFF. The CDR3, as DNA: TGCAGCGTTGAATCAGCGAACACTGAAGCTTTCTTT.

This clonotype was observed at least ten times. The chain is built from TRBV20-1 and TRBJ1-2, with D hard to call. Germline loops: CDR1 DFQATT, CDR2 SNEGSKA (reference sequence). V lost 6 bases, J lost 4 bases, and 12 bases lay in between. There are 12 residues in the CDR3. Written as DNA, the CDR3 is TGCAGTGCGCCAGATTCTGGCTATGGCTACACCTTC. This codes for CSAPDSGYGYTF.

A few counts support this clonotype. V usage is TRBV27 and J usage is TRBJ1-2; D call uncertain. Germline V gene data show CDR1 as MNHEY and CDR2 as SMNVEV (reference sequence). The V end was cut by 7 bases, the J end by 8 bases, with 23 bases between. This CDR3 contains 15 residues. For the CDR3, the DNA is TGTGCCAGCACCCCTGTCGGAGGGATCGCTGGGGGCTACACCTTC. It codes for CASTPVGGIAGGYTF.

J is TRBJ2-5 and V is TRBV20-1; weak D call: TRBD2 (5 bases). CDR3 length: 13 residues. Trimming took off 5 bases at V and 5 bases at J, with 15 bases between the two ends. Germline loops: CDR1 DFQATT, CDR2 SNEGSKA (reference sequence). The CDR3 protein is CSAQDGPGETQYF. The CDR3 nucleotides are TGCAGTGCTCAGGACGGCCCGGGGGAGACCCAGTACTTC.

The V gene is TRBV29-1, the J gene TRBJ1-1; D is perhaps TRBD1 (6 bases). The V gene lost 6 bases and the J gene lost 0 bases, with 14 bases spanning the gap. The germline gives CDR1 SQVTM, CDR2 ANQGSEA. This CDR3 region has 14 residues. CDR3 loop: CSVRQVVMNTEAFF. The CDR3 region has the DNA TGCAGCGTGCGACAGGTTGTTATGAACACTGAAGCTTTCTTT.

In its sample, this clonotype was seen many times. V gene TRBV6-6 combines with J gene TRBJ2-5, with D maybe TRBD1 (7 bases). The V gene lost 8 bases and the J gene lost 5 bases, with 15 bases spanning the gap. The V gene's germline CDR1 is MNHNY and CDR2 SVGAGI (reference sequence). The CDR3 contains 13 residues. CDR3 sequence (DNA): TGTGCCAGCGGAGGGGGCCTGGGGGAGACCCAGTACTTC. Amino acid sequence: CASGGGLGETQYF.

The chain couples TRBV18 to TRBJ2-7; D call uncertain. Per germline, CDR1 KGHSH and CDR2 LQKENI. The CDR3 runs 13 residues. V was pared by 0 bases and J by 4 bases, with 7 bases between. The CDR3 DNA is TGTGCCAGCTCACCACCACCCCCATACGAGCAGTACTTC. Translating gives CASSPPPPYEQYF. The full variable domain, completed using reference TRBV18 and TRBJ2-7, is NAGVMQNPRHLVRRRGQEARLRCSPMKGHSHVYWYRQLPEEGLKFMVYLQKENIIDESGMPKERFSAEFPKEGPSILRIQQVVRGDSAAYFCASSPPPPYEQYFGPGTRLTVT.

This clonotype was seen ten or more times. The rearrangement joins TRBV20-1 to TRBJ2-1, with a possible D match to TRBD2 (6 bases). Germline loops: CDR1 DFQATT, CDR2 SNEGSKA (reference sequence). V dropped 3 bases and J dropped 3 bases, with 9 bases sitting between them. This CDR3 has 13 residues. CDR3 DNA: TGCAGTGCTAGCGGGAGCATCTACAATGAGCAGTTCTTC. As protein: CSASGSIYNEQFF.

The V gene is TRBV5-1, the J gene TRBJ2-3; D gene ambiguous. Trimming pared 0 bases from V and 1 base from J, leaving 12 bases between. The germline V gene has CDR1 SGHRS and CDR2 YFSETQ. The CDR3 sequence is 16 residues long. The CDR3 is CASSLAGDLRTDTQYF. CDR3 coding DNA: TGCGCCAGCAGCTTGGCTGGCGACTTACGCACAGATACGCAGTATTTT.

The V and J genes are TRBV6-1 and TRBJ2-5; D may correspond to TRBD1 or TRBD2 (5 bases each). Matching the DNA end better, TRBJ2-7 makes the J call doubtful. Germline assignment: CDR1 MNHNS and CDR2 SASEGT. The CDR3 covers 15 residues. The CDR3 protein is CASSELRDGPGEQYF. CDR3 sequence (DNA): TGTGCCAGCAGTGAACTCCGGGACGGACCAGGCGAGCAGTACTTC.

This clonotype was seen only a few times. The CDR3 is CAISESPDREGSYEQYF. The CDR3 bases are TGTGCCATCAGTGAGTCCCCGGACAGGGAGGGCTCCTACGAGCAGTACTTC. The rearrangement uses TRBV10-3 and TRBJ2-7; tentatively, D is TRBD1 (8 bases). This CDR3 is 17 amino acids long. V dropped 0 bases and J dropped 0 bases, with 15 bases sitting between them. Germline-derived CDR1 and CDR2 are ENHRY and SYGVKD.

This clonotype was counted between two and nine times. The J gene is TRBJ1-2, the V gene TRBV9, with D unresolved. The germline V gene has CDR1 SGDLS and CDR2 YYNGEE. This CDR3 spans 14 amino acids. V was pared by 2 bases and J by 2 bases, with 10 bases between. The CDR3 reads CASSVGRINYGYTF. The CDR3 DNA sequence: TGTGCCAGCAGCGTCGGCCGAATCAACTATGGCTACACCTTC.

This clonotype was detected many times. Sequence at one end of the junction differs from germline and may be a read error. The genes are TRBV2 and TRBJ2-7, with D perhaps TRBD1 (5 bases). The CDR3 runs to 12 residues. The germline V gene has CDR1 SNHLY and CDR2 FYNNEI. The DNA for the CDR3 is TGCGCCAGCAGAACTGACAGCTACGAGCAGTACTTC. Translating gives CASRTDSYEQYF.

This clonotype has only a few counts. J is TRBJ2-7 and V is TRBV5-1, with 10 bases aligning to TRBD2. Germline V gene sequence: CDR1 SGHRS, CDR2 YFSETQ. CDR3 length: 15 amino acids. J lost 2 bases, V lost 5 bases, and 7 bases had no gene match. The CDR3 loop is CASRETSGDAYEQYF. The CDR3 nucleotides read TGCGCCAGCAGGGAAACTAGCGGGGACGCCTACGAGCAGTACTTC. The entire variable domain, with the rest obtained from reference TRBV5-1 and TRBJ2-7, is as follows: KAGVTQTPRYLIKTRGQQVTLSCSPISGHRSVSWYQQTPGQGLQFLFEYFSETQRNKGNFPGRFSGRQFSNSRSEMNVSTLELGDSALYLCASRETSGDAYEQYFGPGTRLTVT.

V and J are TRBV7-9 and TRBJ2-2; TRBD2 agrees at 7 bases. The CDR3 runs to 18 residues. V gave up 7 bases and J gave up 4 bases; unmatched junction bases: 18. Looked up from germline, CDR1 is SEHNR and CDR2 is FQNEAQ (reference sequence). The DNA of the CDR3 is TGTGCCAGCACCCGACTAGTGGGAGGGCCCTCGCGCACCGGGGAGCTGTTTTTT. This encodes CASTRLVGGPSRTGELFF.

The rearrangement links TRBV20-1 to TRBJ2-1; 8 bases are a match to TRBD2. The V and J ends lost 6 bases and 8 bases, in that order; junction bases with no gene match: 3. Germline CDR1 and CDR2: DFQATT and SNEGSKA (reference sequence). The CDR3 has 11 residues. This CDR3 reads CSAGTSYEQFF. The CDR3 nucleotides read TGCAGTGCCGGGACTAGTTATGAGCAGTTCTTC.